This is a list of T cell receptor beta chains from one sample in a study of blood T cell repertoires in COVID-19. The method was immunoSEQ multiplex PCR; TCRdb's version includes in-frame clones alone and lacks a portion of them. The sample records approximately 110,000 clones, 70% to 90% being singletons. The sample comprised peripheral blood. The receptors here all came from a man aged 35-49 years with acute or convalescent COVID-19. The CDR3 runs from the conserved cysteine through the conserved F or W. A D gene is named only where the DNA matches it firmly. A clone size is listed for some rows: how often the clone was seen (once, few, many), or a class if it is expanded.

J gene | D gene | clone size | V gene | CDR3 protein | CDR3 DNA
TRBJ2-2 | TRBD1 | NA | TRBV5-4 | CASHRDSPTTGELFF | TGTGCCAGCCACCGGGACAGTCCTACCACCGGGGAGCTGTTTTTT
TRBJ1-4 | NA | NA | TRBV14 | CASSQVGAGANEKLFF | TGTGCCAGCAGCCAAGTAGGAGCGGGTGCTAATGAAAAACTGTTTTTT
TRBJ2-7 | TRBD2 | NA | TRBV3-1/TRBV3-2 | CASSRYTSSGRQYEQYF | TGTGCCAGCAGCCGCTATACTTCTAGCGGGAGGCAGTACGAGCAGTACTTC
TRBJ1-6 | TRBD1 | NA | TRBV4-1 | CASSHRQGINSPLHF | TGCGCCAGCAGCCACAGACAGGGGATAAATTCACCCCTCCACTTT
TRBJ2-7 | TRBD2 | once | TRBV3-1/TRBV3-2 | CASSQGLAVYYEQYF | TGTGCCAGCAGCCAGGGACTAGCGGTCTACTACGAGCAGTACTTC
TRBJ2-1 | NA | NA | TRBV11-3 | CASSLDFGGNEQFF | TGTGCCAGCAGCTTAGATTTCGGAGGGAATGAGCAGTTCTTC
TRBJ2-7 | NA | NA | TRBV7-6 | CASSAQSPQAYEQYF | TGTGCCAGCAGCGCCCAGTCCCCACAGGCCTACGAGCAGTACTTC
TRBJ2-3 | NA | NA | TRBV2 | CASSEAWRGSTDTQYF | TGTGCCAGCAGTGAAGCCTGGCGGGGAAGCACAGATACGCAGTATTTT
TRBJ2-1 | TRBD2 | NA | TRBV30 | CAWRGEGRNEQFF | TGTGCCTGGAGGGGGGAGGGGCGGAATGAGCAGTTCTTC
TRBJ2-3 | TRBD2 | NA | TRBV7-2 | CASSRGLAGGPYTQYF | TGTGCCAGCAGCCGCGGACTAGCGGGGGGGCCATATACGCAGTATTTT
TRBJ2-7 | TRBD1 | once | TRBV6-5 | CASRRQGGAYEQYF | TGTGCCAGCAGACGACAGGGTGGGGCCTACGAGCAGTACTTC
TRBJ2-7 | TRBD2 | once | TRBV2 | CASKAGEVYEQYF | TGTGCCAGCAAAGCGGGAGAAGTCTACGAGCAGTACTTC
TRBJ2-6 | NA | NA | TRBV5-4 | CASSFGAGANVLTF | TGTGCCAGCAGCTTCGGTGCTGGGGCCAACGTCCTGACTTTC
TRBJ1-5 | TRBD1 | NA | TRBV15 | CATSLDRGRSQPQHF | TGTGCCACCAGCCTAGACAGGGGGCGAAGTCAGCCCCAGCATTTT
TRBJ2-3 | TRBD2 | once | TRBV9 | CASNGGAADTQYF | TGTGCCTCAAACGGGGGGGCCGCAGATACGCAGTATTTT
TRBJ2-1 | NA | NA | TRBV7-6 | CASSLRNNEQFF | TGTGCCAGCAGCTTGAGGAACAATGAGCAGTTCTTC
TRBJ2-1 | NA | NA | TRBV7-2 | CAEGRLGNEQFF | TGTGCCGAGGGCAGGTTGGGCAATGAGCAGTTCTTC
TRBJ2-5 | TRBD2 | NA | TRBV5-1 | CASSLGLAGSQETQYF | TGCGCCAGCAGCTTGGGACTAGCGGGGAGCCAAGAGACCCAGTACTTC
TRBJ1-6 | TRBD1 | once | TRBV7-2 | CASKRDRGDSPLHF | TGTGCCAGCAAGCGGGACAGGGGGGACTCACCCCTCCACTTT
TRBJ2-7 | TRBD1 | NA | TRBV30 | CAWSKQGNEQYF | TGTGCCTGGAGTAAACAGGGGAACGAGCAGTACTTC
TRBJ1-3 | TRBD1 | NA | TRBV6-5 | CASSKQGGSGNTIYF | TGTGCCAGCAGTAAACAGGGGGGCTCTGGAAACACCATATATTTT
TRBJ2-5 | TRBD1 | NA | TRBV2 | CASSVQGNLETQYF | TGTGCCAGCAGTGTACAGGGGAATTTAGAGACCCAGTACTTC
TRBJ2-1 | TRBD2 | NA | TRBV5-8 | CASSPYSGALREQFF | TGTGCCAGCAGCCCCTATAGCGGGGCCCTTCGGGAGCAGTTCTTC
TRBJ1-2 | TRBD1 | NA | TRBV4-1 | CASSHPGQGHLSYTF | TGCGCCAGCAGCCATCCGGGACAGGGTCATTTGAGCTACACCTTC
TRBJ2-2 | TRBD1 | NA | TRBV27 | CASRVGTGGTGELFF | TGTGCCAGCAGAGTTGGGACAGGGGGCACCGGGGAGCTGTTTTTT
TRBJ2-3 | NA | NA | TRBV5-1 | CASSLGADTQYF | TGCGCCAGCAGTTTAGGGGCAGATACGCAGTATTTT
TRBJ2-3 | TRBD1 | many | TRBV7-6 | CASSFGQGATDTQYF | TGTGCCAGCAGCTTCGGACAGGGGGCCACAGATACGCAGTATTTT
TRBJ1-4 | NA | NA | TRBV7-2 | CASSLAATNEKLFF | TGTGCCAGCAGCTTAGCAGCTACTAATGAAAAACTGTTTTTT
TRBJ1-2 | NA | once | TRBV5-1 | CASSGGEKIYGYTF | TGCGCCAGCAGCGGAGGAGAGAAAATCTATGGCTACACCTTC
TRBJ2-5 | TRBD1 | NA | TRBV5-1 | CASSPLLVLGTGGTKTQYF | TGCGCCAGCAGCCCACTCTTGGTTCTTGGGACAGGGGGCACAAAGACCCAGTACTTC
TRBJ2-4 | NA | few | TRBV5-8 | CASSGRDF | TGTGCCAGCAGCGGGCGGGACTTC
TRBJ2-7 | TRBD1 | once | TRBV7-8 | CASSQRTGEHYEQYF | TGTGCCAGCAGCCAAAGGACAGGGGAGCACTACGAGCAGTACTTC
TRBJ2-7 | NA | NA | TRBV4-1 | CASSQDWGRFPSYEQYF | TGCGCCAGCAGCCAAGATTGGGGGCGTTTCCCCTCCTACGAGCAGTACTTC
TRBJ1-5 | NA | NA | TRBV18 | CASSPGRSNQPQHF | TGTGCCAGCTCACCAGGCAGGAGCAATCAGCCCCAGCATTTT
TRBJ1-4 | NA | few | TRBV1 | CTSSQDGRGHEKLFF | TGCACCAGCAGCCAAGACGGCAGGGGGCATGAAAAACTGTTTTTT
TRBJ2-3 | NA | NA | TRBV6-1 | CASSERDTQYF | TGTGCCAGCAGTGAACGAGATACGCAGTATTTT
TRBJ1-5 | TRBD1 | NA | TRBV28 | CVVVPGQGRRSPQHF | TGTGTTGTTGTGCCCGGACAGGGTCGTCGATCGCCCCAGCATTTT
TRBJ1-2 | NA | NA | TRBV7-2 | CASSTRTAYGYTF | TGTGCCAGCAGTACACGTACCGCTTATGGCTACACCTTC
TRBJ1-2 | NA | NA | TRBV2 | CASSEDAIYGYTF | TGTGCCAGCAGTGAAGATGCGATCTATGGCTACACCTTC
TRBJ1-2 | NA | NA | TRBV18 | CASSPRTGNGYTF | TGTGCCAGCTCACCACGCACAGGAAATGGCTACACCTTC
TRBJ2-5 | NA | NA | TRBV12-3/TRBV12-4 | CASSSLETQYF | TGTGCCAGCAGTTCCCTGGAGACCCAGTACTTC